The 20 T cell receptor beta chains given below trace back to one sample, sequenced in a study of blood T cell repertoires in COVID-19. TCRdb keeps only in-frame clones here, not all; method: immunoSEQ multiplex PCR. The sample yields more than 250,000 clones, 86% seen once. The sample comprised peripheral blood. Receptors originate from a woman between 45 and 60 years old with acute or convalescent COVID-19.

The chain joins TRBV13 to TRBJ2-5, with 13 bases matching TRBD2. Germline-derived CDR1 and CDR2 are PRHDT and FYEKMQ (reference sequence). The CDR3 covers 17 residues. V lost 6 bases and J lost 5; bases outside the gene matches: 12. The CDR3 sequence is CASSHGLAGALGETQYF. Written as DNA, the CDR3 is TGTGCCAGCAGTCACGGACTAGCGGGAGCCTTAGGGGAGACCCAGTACTTC.

The gene calls are TRBV10-3 and TRBJ2-5, with D tentatively TRBD2 (7 bases). The CDR3 totals 14 residues. CDR1 and CDR2 (germline): ENHRY, SYGVKD. Trimming cost V 11 bases and J 1 base, with 17 bases left between them. The CDR3 DNA follows: TGTGCCTCCCGCCCCGCGGGGGCCCAAGAGACCCAGTACTTC. This encodes CASRPAGAQETQYF.

CDR3 sequence (DNA): TGTGCCAGCAGCGGGATTCGGACTAGCGGGGAGAATGAGCAGTTCTTC. Its translation: CASSGIRTSGENEQFF. The rearrangement joins TRBV7-9 to TRBJ2-1; TRBD2 aligns across 12 bases. Trimming cost V 5 bases and J 7 bases; bases outside gene matches: 9. Germline CDR1 SEHNR, CDR2 FQNEAQ (reference sequence). The CDR3 is made up of 16 amino acids.

The chain combines TRBV5-1 with TRBJ2-7, with D uncertain. Germline V lookup: CDR1 SGHRS, CDR2 YFSETQ. Trimming took 1 base from V and 0 from J, leaving 14 bases between them. This CDR3 is built from 16 residues. The CDR3 spells CASSLSVGSPSYEQYF. CDR3 DNA: TGCGCCAGCAGCTTGTCGGTCGGTTCTCCCTCCTACGAGCAGTACTTC.

V usage is TRBV27 and J usage is TRBJ2-5, with D possibly being TRBD2 (6 bases). Germline CDR1 is MNHEY and CDR2 is SMNVEV (reference sequence). V was cut by 2 bases and J by 5 bases, with 18 bases left in between. The length of the CDR3 is 16 residues. The CDR3 sequence: CASSLTVRGSWETQYF. CDR3 sequence (DNA): TGTGCCAGCAGTTTAACGGTTCGGGGGTCCTGGGAGACCCAGTACTTC.

The V and J genes are TRBV29-1 and TRBJ2-1, with 15 nucleotides matching TRBD2. V was pared by 6 bases and J by 7 bases, with 4 bases of the junction left unmatched. The V gene's germline CDR1 is SQVTM and CDR2 ANQGSEA. The CDR3 runs 14 residues. The CDR3 DNA reads as TGCAGCGTCGGGACTAGCGGGAGGAGAAATGAGCAGTTCTTC. Translating gives CSVGTSGRRNEQFF.

This clone has only a few counts. The chain has TRBV28 and TRBJ1-1, with TRBD1 matching 10 bases. The germline gives CDR1 MDHEN, CDR2 SYDVKM. The ends lost 7 bases at V and 12 bases at J; junction bases unmatched: 17. The CDR3 sequence is 15 residues long. For the CDR3, the DNA is TGTGCCAGCACCCCTGGGGGGGACAGGGGAATGTTATCTTTCTTT. Protein sequence: CASTPGGDRGMLSFF. Drawing the rest from reference TRBV28 and TRBJ1-1, the complete variable domain is DVKVTQSSRYLVKRTGEKVFLECVQDMDHENMFWYRQDPGLGLRLIYFSYDVKMKEKGDIPEGYSVSREKKERFSLILESASTNQTSMYLCASTPGGDRGMLSFFGQGTRLTVV.

The rearrangement uses TRBV4-1 and TRBJ1-1; D unclear. V lost 1 base and J lost 0, with 12 bases in between. Germline CDR1 MGHRA, CDR2 YSYEKL. This CDR3 has 16 amino acids. The CDR3 DNA follows: TGCGCCAGCAGCCAAGGTCACATCCGTGTGAACACTGAAGCTTTCTTT. Amino acid sequence: CASSQGHIRVNTEAFF.

The rearrangement links TRBV28 to TRBJ2-3, with 10 bases lining up with TRBD2. Trimming cost V 5 bases and J 4 bases; bases outside gene matches: 3. From germline, CDR1 is MDHEN and CDR2 SYDVKM. The CDR3 consists of 14 residues. The CDR3 spells CASSRLAGPDTQYF. CDR3 bases: TGTGCCAGCAGTAGACTAGCGGGCCCAGATACGCAGTATTTT.

This clone has a single count. The chain carries TRBV7-3 and TRBJ1-6; possibly TRBD1 for D (5 bases). CDR1 SGHTA and CDR2 FQGTGA come from the germline V gene. This CDR3 region has 15 residues. V lost 0 bases to trimming and J lost 10 bases, with 13 bases between them. The CDR3, as DNA: TGTGCCAGCAGCTTAACGTTAGGGGTTGGATCACCCCTCCACTTT. This sequence encodes CASSLTLGVGSPLHF.

Concerning this clone itself: The same CDR3 also results from other DNA sequences found in this sample. The chain employs TRBV5-1 and TRBJ2-7; 11 positions match TRBD1. This CDR3 spans 14 amino acids. Germline trimming cut 3 bases from V and 2 bases from J; bases unmatched to any gene: 1. Germline CDR1 is SGHRS and CDR2 is YFSETQ. The CDR3 here is CASSWGQGAYEQYF. Written as DNA, the CDR3 is TGCGCCAGCAGCTGGGGACAGGGGGCCTACGAGCAGTACTTC.

The chain combines TRBV2 with TRBJ1-4, with D maybe TRBD1 (5 bases). With 6 bases removed from V and 7 bases from J, the gap between germline ends came to 9 bases. Germline loops: CDR1 SNHLY, CDR2 FYNNEI. The CDR3 has 12 amino acids. The CDR3 here is CASRSDSEKLFF. The CDR3 nucleotides are TGTGCCAGCAGGAGTGACAGTGAAAAACTGTTTTTT.

The CDR3, as DNA: TGTGCCATCACCGAAGGACTAGCGGGACGCGCTTACAATGAGCAGTTCTTC. Protein sequence: CAITEGLAGRAYNEQFF. The rearrangement joins TRBV10-3 to TRBJ2-1, with TRBD2 matching over 12 bases. The CDR3 has 17 amino acids. From germline, CDR1 is ENHRY and CDR2 SYGVKD. With V trimmed by 7 bases and J by 4 bases, 11 bases remained unmatched.

As concerns this clone: This specimen includes other DNA sequences encoding the same CDR3. The chain recombines TRBV28 with TRBJ1-2, with 10 nucleotides matching TRBD1. The CDR3 is 16 residues long. The germline V gene has CDR1 MDHEN and CDR2 SYDVKM. With V trimmed by 6 bases and J by 4 bases, 11 bases remained unmatched. This chain's CDR3 is CASRDRRTGGIYGYTF. CDR3 sequence (DNA): TGTGCCAGCAGGGACCGTCGGACAGGGGGAATCTATGGCTACACCTTC.

The chain recombines TRBV6-2 or TRBV6-3 with TRBJ2-7; 10 bases align to TRBD2. CDR3 size: 14 residues. The J segment lost 5 bases and the V segment lost 4 bases, leaving 5 bases of the junction unmatched. The germline V gene has CDR1 MNHEY and CDR2 SVGEGT. The CDR3 loop is CASSSTSGNHEQYF. For the CDR3, the DNA is TGTGCCAGCAGTTCAACTAGCGGGAACCACGAGCAGTACTTC.

J is TRBJ2-3 and V is TRBV7-9; 8 nucleotides agree with TRBD2. The CDR3 extends over 16 amino acids. In germline, CDR1 is SEHNR, CDR2 FQNEAQ (reference sequence). V shed 5 bases, J shed 2 bases, and the junction held 9 bases outside the gene matches. Here the CDR3 DNA reads TGTGCCAGCAGCCCAACACTAGCGGACTACACAGATACGCAGTATTTT. It encodes CASSPTLADYTDTQYF.

V is TRBV6-2 or TRBV6-3 and J is TRBJ2-5, with 8 bases that match TRBD1. CDR3 length: 16 amino acids. The J segment lost 5 bases and the V segment lost 5 bases, leaving 13 bases of the junction unmatched. Germline assignment: CDR1 MNHEY and CDR2 SVGEGT. The CDR3 DNA is TGTGCCAGCAGTACACGGGACAGGCCTGGGGGGGAGACCCAGTACTTC. As protein: CASSTRDRPGGETQYF.

The chain carries TRBV9 and TRBJ2-7; a weak D match, TRBD2 (6 bases). This CDR3 contains 14 residues. The V and J ends lost 0 bases and 3 bases respectively, with 10 bases between them. Germline-derived CDR1 and CDR2 are SGDLS and YYNGEE. The CDR3, as DNA: TGTGCCAGCAGCGTAGGACTAGTGGGCTACGAGCAGTACTTC. Translating it yields CASSVGLVGYEQYF.

The chain has TRBV27 and TRBJ2-1; no reliable D call. Trimming removed 3 bases at V and 5 bases at J, with 23 bases between. Germline V lookup: CDR1 MNHEY, CDR2 SMNVEV (reference sequence). The CDR3 loop spans 18 amino acids. In DNA form, the CDR3 reads TGTGCCAGCAGTTTCTCCCCTTATTGGGCGTCAACCGACAATGAGCAGTTCTTC. Translated, it gives CASSFSPYWASTDNEQFF.

The gene calls are TRBV24-1 and TRBJ1-4; possibly TRBD1 for D (6 bases). Trimming removed 9 bases from V and 3 bases from J, with 16 bases in between. CDR3 length: 15 residues. Germline CDR1 and CDR2: KGHDR and SFDVKD. CDR3: CATGRQDSSNEKLFF. The CDR3 nucleotides read TGTGCCACCGGGAGACAGGACTCTTCTAATGAAAAACTGTTTTTT.